These 2 T cell receptor beta chains share one sample of origin, sequenced in a study of shared clonotypes between healthy human individuals (dated by TCRdb to 2018 to 2020). The protocol used for the library was the immunoSEQ multiplex PCR assay. As stored in TCRdb, this immuneACCESS dataset retains in-frame rearrangements with V and J assigned. A fraction of the clones does not appear; measured against another copy, unresolved V genes explain less than half of the discrepancy, and the remainder lacks a known reason. The sample table holds fewer than 550,000 clones, of which nearly 80% were seen once. The ten biggest clones cover around 12% of the sample. Sample: PBMCs. All receptors derive from a woman aged 40 to 50 in good health. Some clones in this sample may be carry-over from other donors' samples.

The chain couples TRBV28 to TRBJ2-7; no clear D. From germline, CDR1 is MDHEN and CDR2 SYDVKM. V was trimmed by 3 bases and J by 0 bases, leaving 15 bases between them. This CDR3 contains 16 residues. The CDR3 is CASSFNRQVSSYEQYF. CDR3 DNA sequence: TGTGCCAGCAGTTTTAACCGACAAGTGTCCTCCTACGAGCAGTACTTC.

With respect to this clone: At one of its ends the junction is not consistent with the germline gene, which may arise from a read error. V usage is TRBV7-2 and J usage is TRBJ2-7; the D gene is possibly TRBD2 (6 bases). This CDR3 is built from 13 residues. From germline, CDR1 is SGHTA and CDR2 FQGNSA. The CDR3 spells CASSLADSYEQYF. The CDR3, as DNA: TGTGCCAGCAGTTTAGCGGACTCCTACGAGCAGTACTTC.